This TCR beta chain was identified in a study of cytomegalovirus exposure and HLA in healthy donors. Study overall: Across a few hundred genotyped donors, about 86% landed in the Caucasian-associated ancestry cluster. Findings of the study overall: Accurate prediction of HLA-A and HLA-B alleles (for most subjects) was reportedly achieved from TCR beta sequences.

J gave up 2 bases and V 4 bases, and 10 bases lay outside the gene matches. This CDR3 has 17 amino acids. Germline V gene data show CDR1 as MGHDK and CDR2 as SYGVNS. Comments on this clone: As yet, its antigen is unknown.

The PCR contained 60 Vbeta and 13 Jbeta primers. Profiled with immunoSEQ multiplex PCR; TCRdb holds only in-frame clones, not every one. The table includes around 150,000 clones, approximately 80% detected once. This clonotype originated in a woman aged 35 to 49 in good health and CMV-seropositive. The sample taken for sequencing was PBMCs. This sequence joins TRBV25-1 and TRBJ2-3; 9 nucleotides match TRBD1. The CDR3 DNA is TGTGCCAGCAGTGCCGGAACCGGGACAGGGATCACAGATACGCAGTATTTT. Encoded protein: CASSAGTGTGITDTQYF.